This TCR beta chain was observed in a study of T cells after yellow fever vaccination. Universal primer sites and UMIs were introduced during 5'RACE template-switching synthesis of TCR cDNA. TCRdb redid the calling of the 5' RACE reads with MiXCR, one entry per CDR3 protein. Among approximately 600,000 distinct CDR3 sequences listed, about 12% were seen once. V lost 4 bases to trimming and J lost 6 bases, with 10 bases between them. There are 12 residues in the CDR3. Germline CDR1 and CDR2: SGHDT and YYEEEE. This clonotype was observed a few times. Here the sequenced sample was PBMCs, taken on the day of the yellow fever booster vaccination. The clonotype originates from a man aged 25-45 years who received the YFV17D yellow fever vaccine. The chain recombines TRBV5-6 with TRBJ1-1; D ambiguous. In DNA, the CDR3 is TGTGCCAGCAGCGGACCGTGGCCTGAAGCTTTCTTT. The encoded protein is CASSGPWPEAFF. Based on the CDR3 plus reference TRBV5-6 and TRBJ1-1, the full variable domain is DAGVTQSPTHLIKTRGQQVTLRCSPKSGHDTVSWYQQALGQGPQFIFQYYEEEERQRGNFPDRFSGHQFPNYSSELNVNALLLGDSALYLCASSGPWPEAFFGQGTRLTVV.